This record concerns one TCR beta chain sequence. Antigen: not known. The data derive from a study of monozygotic twins with inflammatory bowel disease. The study, taken as a whole, reports: Patients with IBD had less TCRbeta diversity (inverse Simpson) than their healthy co-twins. Sharing of clonotypes with others was lower in IBD patients than in healthy twins, and this was especially so with disease activity.

The CDR3 spans 18 residues. Germline-derived CDR1 and CDR2 are LNHDA and SQIVND (reference sequence). cDNA was made in eight separate reactions per sample. Both TCRalpha and TCRbeta cDNA were subjected to two nested PCRs lasting approximately 16 and 10 cycles. Using the 5' RACE reads, TCRdb records one entry per CDR3 protein without DNA. This sample's table reports approximately 420,000 distinct CDR3 sequences. Sequenced: blood. This sequence was found in a human donor with ulcerative colitis or Crohn's disease, or a healthy co-twin of an affected twin (not recorded which). The J gene is TRBJ2-1, the V gene TRBV19; TCRdb's assignment of TRBD2 cannot be checked, as there is no DNA. The CDR3 loop reads CASSPVFSLGGLYSEQFF.